What follows describes a single T cell receptor beta chain. Unique molecular identifiers were incorporated into the prepared TCRbeta library. TCRdb independently ran MiXCR on the PCR reads; one entry per CDR3 protein. The sample has approximately 420,000 distinct CDR3 sequences; about 11% are singletons. Trimming took off 7 bases at V and 0 bases at J, with 14 bases between the two ends. The CDR3 has 15 residues. The data derive from a study of T-cell reconstitution after alpha-beta-depleted transplantation in children. The receptor was derived from a human donor who donated a stem cell graft to a child with acute myeloid leukemia. The input for sequencing was PBMCs from the stem cell graft donor, taken from the stem cell graft. The V call is TRBV12-3 or TRBV12-4, the J call TRBJ2-3; no reliable D call. CDR3 protein: CASKGGGPSTDTQYF. CDR3 bases: TGTGCCAGCAAGGGTGGCGGACCTAGCACAGATACGCAGTATTTT.